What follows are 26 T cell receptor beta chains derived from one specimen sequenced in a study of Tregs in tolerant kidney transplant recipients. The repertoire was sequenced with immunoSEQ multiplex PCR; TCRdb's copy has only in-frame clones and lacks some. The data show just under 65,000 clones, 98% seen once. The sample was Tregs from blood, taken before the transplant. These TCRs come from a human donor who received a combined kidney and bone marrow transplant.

CDR3 sequence: CASGETSGTDTQYF. The CDR3 bases are TGTGCCTCCGGGGAGACTAGCGGCACAGATACGCAGTATTTT. This chain uses TRBV10-3 with TRBJ2-3, with TRBD2 matching over 8 bases. CDR1 ENHRY and CDR2 SYGVKD come from the germline V gene. V lost 11 bases, J lost 1 base, and 8 bases stayed unmatched. The CDR3 is 14 amino acids.

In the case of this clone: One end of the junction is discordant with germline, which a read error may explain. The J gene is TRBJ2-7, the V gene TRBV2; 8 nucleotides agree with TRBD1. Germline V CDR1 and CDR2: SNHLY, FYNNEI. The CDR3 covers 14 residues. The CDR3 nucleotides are TGTGCCAGCAGTGAAGGGGGGACAGGTAGGCCCCGTTTGTTC. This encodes CASSEGGTGRPRLF.

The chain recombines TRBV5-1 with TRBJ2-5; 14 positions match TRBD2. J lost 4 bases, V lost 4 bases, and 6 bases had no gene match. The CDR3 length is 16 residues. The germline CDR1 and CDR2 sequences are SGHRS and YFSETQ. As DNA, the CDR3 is TGCGCCAGCAGCCCGGGACTAGCGGGAGAAGGAGAGACCCAGTACTTC. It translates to CASSPGLAGEGETQYF.

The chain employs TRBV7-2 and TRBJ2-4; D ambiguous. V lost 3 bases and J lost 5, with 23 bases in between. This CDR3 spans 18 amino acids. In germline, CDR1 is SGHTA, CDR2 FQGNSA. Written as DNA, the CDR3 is TGTGCCAGCAGCTTTCGCACCGGAGCGTTGCTAGGTCAAAACATTCAGTACTTC. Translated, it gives CASSFRTGALLGQNIQYF.

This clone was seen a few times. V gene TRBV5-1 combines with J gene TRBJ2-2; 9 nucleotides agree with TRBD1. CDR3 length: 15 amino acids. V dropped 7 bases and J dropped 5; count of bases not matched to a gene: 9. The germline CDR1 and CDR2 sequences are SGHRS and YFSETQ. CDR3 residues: CASGHRGQGTGELFF. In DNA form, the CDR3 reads TGCGCCAGCGGGCACAGGGGGCAGGGAACCGGGGAGCTGTTTTTT.

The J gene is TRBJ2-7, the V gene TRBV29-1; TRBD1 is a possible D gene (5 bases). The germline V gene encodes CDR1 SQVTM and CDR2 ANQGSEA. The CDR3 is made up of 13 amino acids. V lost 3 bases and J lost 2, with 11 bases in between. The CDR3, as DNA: TGCAGCGTTGATAGTCAGGGCCCCTACGAGCAGTACTTC. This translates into CSVDSQGPYEQYF.

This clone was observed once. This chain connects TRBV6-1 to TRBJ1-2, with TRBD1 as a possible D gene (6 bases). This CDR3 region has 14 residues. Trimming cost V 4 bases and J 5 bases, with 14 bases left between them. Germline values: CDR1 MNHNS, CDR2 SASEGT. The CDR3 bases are TGTGCCAGCAGTGCGCAGGGGATCGCTTATGGCTACACCTTC. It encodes CASSAQGIAYGYTF.

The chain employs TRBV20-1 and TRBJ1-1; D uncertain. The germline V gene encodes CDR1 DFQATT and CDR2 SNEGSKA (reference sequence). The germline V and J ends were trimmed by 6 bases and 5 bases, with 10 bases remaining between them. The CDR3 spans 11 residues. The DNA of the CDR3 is TGCAGTGCAAAGAAGCGGACTGAAGCTTTCTTT. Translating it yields CSAKKRTEAFF.

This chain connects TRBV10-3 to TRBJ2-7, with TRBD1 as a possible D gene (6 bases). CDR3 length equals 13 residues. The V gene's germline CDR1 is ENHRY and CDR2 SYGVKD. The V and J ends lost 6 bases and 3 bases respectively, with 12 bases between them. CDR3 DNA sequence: TGTGCCATCAGCGTGACAGGAAACTACGAGCAGTACTTC. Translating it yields CAISVTGNYEQYF.

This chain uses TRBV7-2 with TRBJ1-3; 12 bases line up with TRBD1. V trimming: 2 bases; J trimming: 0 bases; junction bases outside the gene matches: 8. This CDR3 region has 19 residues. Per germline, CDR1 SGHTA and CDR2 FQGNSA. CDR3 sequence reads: CASSLPGTGGPSSGNTIYF. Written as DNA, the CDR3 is TGTGCCAGCAGCTTACCCGGGACAGGGGGCCCTAGCTCTGGAAACACCATATATTTT.

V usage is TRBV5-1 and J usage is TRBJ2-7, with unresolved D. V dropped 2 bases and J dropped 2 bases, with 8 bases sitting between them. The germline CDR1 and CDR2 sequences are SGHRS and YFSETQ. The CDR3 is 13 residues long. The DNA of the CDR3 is TGCGCCAGCAGCTTCGCGAATCCCTACGAGCAGTACTTC. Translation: CASSFANPYEQYF.

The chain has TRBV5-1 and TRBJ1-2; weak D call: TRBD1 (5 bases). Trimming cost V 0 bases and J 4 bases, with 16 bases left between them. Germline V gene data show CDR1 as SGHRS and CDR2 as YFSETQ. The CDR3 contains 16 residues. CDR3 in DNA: TGCGCCAGCAGCTTGGATCCCTGGGGCGACGGCTATGGCTACACCTTC. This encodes CASSLDPWGDGYGYTF.

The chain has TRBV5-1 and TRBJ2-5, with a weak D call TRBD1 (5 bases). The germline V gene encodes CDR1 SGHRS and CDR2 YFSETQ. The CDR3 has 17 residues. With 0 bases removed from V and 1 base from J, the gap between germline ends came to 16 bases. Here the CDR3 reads CASSLGYRPESQETQYF. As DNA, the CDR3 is TGCGCCAGCAGCTTGGGGTACAGGCCCGAGTCCCAAGAGACCCAGTACTTC.

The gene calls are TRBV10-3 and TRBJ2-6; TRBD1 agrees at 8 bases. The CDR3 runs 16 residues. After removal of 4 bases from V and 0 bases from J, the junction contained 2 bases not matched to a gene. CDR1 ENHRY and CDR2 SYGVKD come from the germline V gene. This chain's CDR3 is CAISATGVSGANVLTF. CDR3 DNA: TGTGCCATCAGTGCGACAGGGGTCTCTGGGGCCAACGTCCTGACTTTC.

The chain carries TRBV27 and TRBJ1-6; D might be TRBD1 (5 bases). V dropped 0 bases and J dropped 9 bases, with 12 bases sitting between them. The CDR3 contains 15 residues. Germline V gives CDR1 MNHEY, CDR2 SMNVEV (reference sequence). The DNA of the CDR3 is TGTGCCAGCAGTTTATCCCAGGGATTGGGTTCACCCCTCCACTTT. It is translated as CASSLSQGLGSPLHF.

CDR3 sequence: CASSFLGGALADNEQFF. Written as DNA, the CDR3 is TGTGCCAGCAGTTTTTTAGGGGGCGCGCTAGCAGACAATGAGCAGTTCTTC. The chain combines TRBV27 with TRBJ2-1, with 7 bases that match TRBD1. The germline CDR1 and CDR2 sequences are MNHEY and SMNVEV (reference sequence). The J segment lost 5 bases and the V segment lost 3 bases, leaving 13 bases of the junction unmatched. This CDR3 contains 17 residues.

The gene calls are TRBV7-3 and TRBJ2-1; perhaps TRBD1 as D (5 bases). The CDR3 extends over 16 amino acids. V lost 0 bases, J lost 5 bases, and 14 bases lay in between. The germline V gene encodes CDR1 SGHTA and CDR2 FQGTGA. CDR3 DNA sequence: TGTGCCAGCAGCTTAACAGGCACAGGTATCCACAATGAGCAGTTCTTC. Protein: CASSLTGTGIHNEQFF.

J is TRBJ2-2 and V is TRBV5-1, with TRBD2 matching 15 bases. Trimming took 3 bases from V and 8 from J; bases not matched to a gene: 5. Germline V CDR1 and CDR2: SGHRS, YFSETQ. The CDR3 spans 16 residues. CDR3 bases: TGCGCCAGCAGCTGGACTAGCGGGAGGGCCGCTGGGGAGCTGTTTTTT. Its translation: CASSWTSGRAAGELFF.

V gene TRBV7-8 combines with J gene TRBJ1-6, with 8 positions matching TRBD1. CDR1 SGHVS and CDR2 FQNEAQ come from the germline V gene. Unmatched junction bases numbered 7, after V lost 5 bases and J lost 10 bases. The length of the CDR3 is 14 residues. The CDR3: CASSNRTGPSPLHF. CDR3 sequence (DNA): TGTGCCAGCAGCAATAGGACAGGGCCCTCACCCCTCCACTTT.

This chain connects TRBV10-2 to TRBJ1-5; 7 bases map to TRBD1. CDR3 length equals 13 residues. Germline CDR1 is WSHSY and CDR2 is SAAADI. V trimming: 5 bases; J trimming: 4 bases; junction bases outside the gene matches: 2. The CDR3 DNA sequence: TGCGCCAGCAGTCTGGGACAGAATCAGCCCCAGCATTTT. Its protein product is CASSLGQNQPQHF.

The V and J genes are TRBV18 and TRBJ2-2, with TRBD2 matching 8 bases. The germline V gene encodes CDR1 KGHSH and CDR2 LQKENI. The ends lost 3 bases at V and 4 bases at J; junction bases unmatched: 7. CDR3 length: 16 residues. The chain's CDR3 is CASSPLAGGFTGELFF. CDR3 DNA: TGTGCCAGCTCACCCTTGGCGGGAGGCTTCACCGGGGAGCTGTTTTTT.

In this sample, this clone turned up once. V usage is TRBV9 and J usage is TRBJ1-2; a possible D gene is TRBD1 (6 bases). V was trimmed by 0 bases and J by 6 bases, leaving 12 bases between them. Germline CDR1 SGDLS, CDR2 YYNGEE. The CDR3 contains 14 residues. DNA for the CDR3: TGTGCCAGCAGCGTAGGCGGCAGGGGAGATGGCTACACCTTC. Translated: CASSVGGRGDGYTF.

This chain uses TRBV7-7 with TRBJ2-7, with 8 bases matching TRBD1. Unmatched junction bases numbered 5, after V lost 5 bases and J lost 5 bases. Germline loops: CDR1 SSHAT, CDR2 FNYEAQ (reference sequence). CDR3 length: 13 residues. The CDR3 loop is CASSADREDEQYF. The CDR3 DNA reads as TGTGCCAGCAGCGCGGACAGGGAGGACGAGCAGTACTTC.

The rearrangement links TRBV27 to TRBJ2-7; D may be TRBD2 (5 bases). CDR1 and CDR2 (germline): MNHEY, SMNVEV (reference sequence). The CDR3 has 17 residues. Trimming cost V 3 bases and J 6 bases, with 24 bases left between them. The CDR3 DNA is TGTGCCAGCAGTTTTGTGTTGGTTGCGGGCCGCCCGGGCGAGCAGTACTTC. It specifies CASSFVLVAGRPGEQYF.

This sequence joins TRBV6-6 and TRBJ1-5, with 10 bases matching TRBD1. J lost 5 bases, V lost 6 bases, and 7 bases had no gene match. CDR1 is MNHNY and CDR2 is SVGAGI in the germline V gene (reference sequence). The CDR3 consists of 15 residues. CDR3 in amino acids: CASRRQGAGDQPQHF. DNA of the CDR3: TGTGCCAGCAGGCGACAGGGGGCGGGGGATCAGCCCCAGCATTTT.

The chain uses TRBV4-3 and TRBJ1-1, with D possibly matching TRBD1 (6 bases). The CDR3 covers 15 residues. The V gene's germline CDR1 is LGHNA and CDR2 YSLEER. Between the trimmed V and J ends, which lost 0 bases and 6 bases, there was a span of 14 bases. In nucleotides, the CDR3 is TGCGCCAGCAGCCAAGATCGCGGACAGTTAGCTGAAGCTTTCTTT. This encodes CASSQDRGQLAEAFF.